Below, one T cell receptor beta chain is given with its context. Reprocessing the 5' RACE reads, TCRdb reports a single entry for every CDR3 protein and omits DNA. This sample's table has 40,000 to 45,000 distinct CDR3 sequences. The record originates from a study of monozygotic twins with inflammatory bowel disease. CDR3 size: 11 residues. Per the germline V gene, CDR1 is SQVTM and CDR2 is ANQGSEA. Sequencing was done on a sample of blood. The chain joins TRBV29-1 to TRBJ2-5; TCRdb indicates TRBD2, and absent DNA this call remains unverified. The TCR sequence derives from a human donor with ulcerative colitis or Crohn's disease, or a healthy co-twin of an affected twin (not recorded which). The CDR3 reads CSVVKGETQYF.